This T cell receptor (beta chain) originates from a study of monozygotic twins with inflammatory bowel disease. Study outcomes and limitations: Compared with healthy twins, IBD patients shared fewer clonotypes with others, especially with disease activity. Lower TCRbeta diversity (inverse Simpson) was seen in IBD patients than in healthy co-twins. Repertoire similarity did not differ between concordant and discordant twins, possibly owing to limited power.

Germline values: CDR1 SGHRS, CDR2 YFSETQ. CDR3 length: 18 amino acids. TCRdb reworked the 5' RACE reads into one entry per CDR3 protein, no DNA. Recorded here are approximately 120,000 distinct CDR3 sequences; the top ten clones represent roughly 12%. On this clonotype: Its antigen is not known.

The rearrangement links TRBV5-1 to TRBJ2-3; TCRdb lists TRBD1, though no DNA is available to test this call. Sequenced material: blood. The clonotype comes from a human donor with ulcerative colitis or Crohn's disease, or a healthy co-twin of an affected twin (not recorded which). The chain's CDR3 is CASSLAGGSGGSTDTQYF.